A selection of T cell receptor beta chains follows, all from one sample in a study of CD8 T cells in ankylosing spondylitis. TCRdb re-analysed the 5' RACE reads in MiXCR, keeping a single row per CDR3 protein. The repertoire holds 350,000 to 550,000 distinct CDR3 sequences, with roughly 27% as singletons. Specimen: blood, either unsorted or a sorted T cell fraction (not recorded which). The receptor set was obtained from a male donor with ankylosing spondylitis. CDR3s include the opening cysteine and the closing phenylalanine or tryptophan. D genes are given only for firm matches. The size field is filled for only some rows; it gives once, few, many or a size class.

TRBJ1-2,TRBV2,few,-,TGTGCCAGCAGAACTCAGGGGTTTGGCCTATTTGGCTACACCTTC,CASRTQGFGLFGYTF
TRBJ2-5,TRBV3-1,few,TRBD2,TGTGCCAGCATGTCGGGAGGGGTGGAGACCCAGTACTTC,CASMSGGVETQYF
TRBJ1-3,TRBV7-2,few,-,TGTGCCAGCAGCTTAGGGAATGGAAACACCATATATTTT,CASSLGNGNTIYF
TRBJ2-4,TRBV20-1,-,-,TGCAGTGCTCCCAGGGAGGCCAAAAACATTCAGTACTTC,CSAPREAKNIQYF
TRBJ2-2,TRBV5-1,-,-,TGCGCCAGCAGCTTGGCCACGGGCGGGGAGCTGTTTTTT,CASSLATGGELFF
TRBJ2-1,TRBV24-1,-,TRBD1,TGTGCCACCAGTGATTCCGGGACAGGGGGCTACTACAATGAGCAGTTCTTC,CATSDSGTGGYYNEQFF
TRBJ1-1,TRBV7-9,-,-,TGTGCCAGCAGCTTACTTCAGGCAACAGGGATGTACACTGAAGCTTTCTTT,CASSLLQATGMYTEAFF
TRBJ2-1,TRBV12-3/TRBV12-4,many,TRBD2,TGTGCCAGCAGTCCTAGCGGGTCTGAGCAGTTCTTC,CASSPSGSEQFF
TRBJ1-1,TRBV3-1,-,TRBD1,TGTGCCAGCAGCCGAAGCGACAGGGACACTGAAGCTTTCTTT,CASSRSDRDTEAFF
TRBJ2-6,TRBV10-2,few,-,TGCGCCAGCACCCAGACATCTGGGGCCAACGTCCTGACTTTC,CASTQTSGANVLTF
TRBJ2-2,TRBV24-1,many,-,TGTGCCACCTCTGAGCAGGGTGATCACACCGGGGAGCTGTTTTTT,CATSEQGDHTGELFF
TRBJ1-2,TRBV3-1,-,-,TGTGCCAGCAGCCAAGGGCACGTAGGGGCCTATGGCTACACCTTC,CASSQGHVGAYGYTF
TRBJ2-2,TRBV7-7,many,TRBD2,TGTGCCAGCAGTTTAGCGGGACAGAACACCGGGGAGCTGTTTTTT,CASSLAGQNTGELFF
TRBJ2-5,TRBV29-1,-,TRBD2,TGCAGCGTTCGGTTAGCGGGAACAGAGACCCAGTACTTC,CSVRLAGTETQYF
TRBJ1-6,TRBV18,-,-,TGTGCCAGCTCACCACAAGGGGGGTCCAATTCACCCCTCCACTTT,CASSPQGGSNSPLHF
TRBJ2-3,TRBV6-1,-,-,TGTGCCAGCAGTCATAGGCAGAGCAGCACAGATACGCAGTATTTT,CASSHRQSSTDTQYF
TRBJ1-5,TRBV20-1,-,-,TGCAGTGCTAGCCACAATCAGCCCCAGCATTTT,CSASHNQPQHF
TRBJ2-2,TRBV2,-,-,TGTGCCAGCACCCAAGGGGCGGGCACCGGGGAGCTGTTTTTT,CASTQGAGTGELFF
TRBJ1-1,TRBV11-2,few,-,TGTGCCAGCAGCTTAAGGTTTGGGCAGGTGAACACTGAAGCTTTCTTT,CASSLRFGQVNTEAFF
TRBJ1-4,TRBV3-1,-,TRBD1,TGTGCCAGCAGCGACAGGGGGCGGAAGGCAACTAATGAAAAACTGTTTTTT,CASSDRGRKATNEKLFF
TRBJ1-1,TRBV5-1,once,-,TGCGCCAGCACCGGGACCGCGGGAACTGTTGAAGCTTTCTTT,CASTGTAGTVEAFF
TRBJ1-4,TRBV20-1,-,-,TGCAGTGCTAGAGATGGGACTCAGTGGCTCGAAAAACTGTTTTTT,CSARDGTQWLEKLFF
TRBJ1-1,TRBV6-1,few,-,TGTGCCAGCAGGAAAGAGGGGGGGGCGGGCTTCACTGAAGCTTTCTTT,CASRKEGGAGFTEAFF
TRBJ1-2,TRBV20-1,-,-,TGCAGTGCTAGCATGGGGTTCGGATGGAGCGGCTACACCTTC,CSASMGFGWSGYTF
TRBJ2-1,TRBV18,-,TRBD2,TGTGCCAGCTCACCTAGCGGGAGTAGGTTTGAGCAGTTCTTC,CASSPSGSRFEQFF
TRBJ1-6,TRBV25-1,-,TRBD1,TGTGCCAGCCCGGGACAGGAACAACAAAGGGGTTCACCCCTCCACTTT,CASPGQEQQRGSPLHF
TRBJ1-3,TRBV4-2,-,-,TGTGCCACATCGGAGGCTGGATCCTCTGGAAACACCATATATTTT,CATSEAGSSGNTIYF
TRBJ1-6,TRBV7-9,-,-,TGTGCCAGCAGCTCCCGAGAGGGTTCCTATAATTCACCCCTCCACTTT,CASSSREGSYNSPLHF
TRBJ2-3,TRBV5-6,-,-,TGTGCCAGCAGTTCGCTGGAGACTAGTCTCACAGATACGCAGTATTTT,CASSSLETSLTDTQYF
TRBJ2-1,TRBV20-1,many,TRBD2,TGCAGTGCTCGACTAGCGGGAGGCAATGAGCAGTTCTTC,CSARLAGGNEQFF
TRBJ2-1,TRBV7-9,few,-,TGTGCCAGCACCCGGACAGATTACAATGAGCAGTTCTTC,CASTRTDYNEQFF
TRBJ2-2,TRBV5-5,few,-,TGTGCCAGCAGTACCCATCCCCTAGACACCGGGGAGCTGTTTTTT,CASSTHPLDTGELFF
TRBJ2-7,TRBV7-6,-,TRBD1,TGTGCCAGCAGTCTTCCGGGGGACAGGGGATACGAGCAGTACTTC,CASSLPGDRGYEQYF
TRBJ2-4,TRBV5-1,-,TRBD2,TGCGCCAGCAGCATAGGGACTAGCGGGATAAACATTCAGTACTTC,CASSIGTSGINIQYF
TRBJ2-1,TRBV7-2,-,-,TGTGCCAGCAGCCGGGGTACGGGTCGGGGGTACAATGAGCAGTTCTTC,CASSRGTGRGYNEQFF
TRBJ2-1,TRBV5-4,-,TRBD2,TGTGCCAGCAGTTCCCGGGACTATGTCACTGAGCAGTTCTTC,CASSSRDYVTEQFF
TRBJ2-7,TRBV10-3,few,-,TGTGCCATCAGTGAGTGGCTGACTATCGACGAGCAGTACTTC,CAISEWLTIDEQYF
TRBJ1-1,TRBV3-1,-,-,TGTGCCAGCAGAGAGGGTTTGCGAATGAACACTGAAGCTTTCTTT,CASREGLRMNTEAFF
TRBJ2-5,TRBV12-3/TRBV12-4,few,-,TGTGCCAGCCTCAGGACGGGGTCTGAGACCCAGTACTTC,CASLRTGSETQYF
TRBJ1-2,TRBV20-1,few,-,TGCAGTGCGACTCGGGAGATAGACTATGGCTACACCTTC,CSATREIDYGYTF
TRBJ2-2,TRBV7-9,-,-,TGTGCCAGCAGCTATAACAGGGCCGGCGGGGAGCTGTTTTTT,CASSYNRAGGELFF
TRBJ2-1,TRBV20-1,-,-,TGCAGTGCCTCGAGCAGGGTCAATGAGCAGTTCTTC,CSASSRVNEQFF
TRBJ2-1,TRBV24-1,-,-,TGTGCCACCAGTCGCGGGACTTCCTACAATGAGCAGTTCTTC,CATSRGTSYNEQFF
TRBJ1-2,TRBV5-5,-,TRBD1,TGTGCCAGCAGCCGGACAGGGCTGGGCTATGGCTACACCTTC,CASSRTGLGYGYTF
TRBJ2-1,TRBV19,few,-,TGTGCCAGTAGTATAGAGTCGGACCCTCGGGTTGAGCAGTTCTTC,CASSIESDPRVEQFF
TRBJ2-1,TRBV24-1,-,-,TGTGCCACCGCCTCCAGGGTCCAATCCTACAATGAGCAGTTCTTC,CATASRVQSYNEQFF
TRBJ2-1,TRBV24-1,-,-,TGTGCCACCAGTGAGACTAGCTCCTACAATGAGCAGTTCTTC,CATSETSSYNEQFF
TRBJ1-5,TRBV2,few,-,TGTGCCAGCAGTGTAGGGCTCTGGGGCGGTAATAGCAATCAGCCCCAGCATTTT,CASSVGLWGGNSNQPQHF
TRBJ1-2,TRBV12-3/TRBV12-4,few,-,TGTGCCAGCAGCCCTAGGGCAGTCGGGCCATACACCTTC,CASSPRAVGPYTF